This entry lists 32 T cell receptor beta chains sequenced from one sample in a study of Tregs in tolerant kidney transplant recipients. Profiled with immunoSEQ multiplex PCR; TCRdb holds only in-frame clones, not every one. The top ten clones hold around 0.6% of a sample with 200,000 to 300,000 clones, roughly 80% of them seen once. Sequencing input: CD4+ T cells from blood. The receptors were gathered from a human donor in good health.

The rearrangement uses TRBV5-4 and TRBJ2-6, with 10 bases matching TRBD1. The CDR3 contains 18 residues. Looked up from germline, CDR1 is SGHNT and CDR2 is YYREEE (reference sequence). V lost 3 bases and J lost 1; bases outside the gene matches: 7. In nucleotides, the CDR3 is TGTGCCAGCAGCTCCCCGGACAGGGGGGAGTCTGGGGCCAACGTCCTGACTTTC. The encoded protein is CASSSPDRGESGANVLTF.

This clone was observed a handful of times. The CDR3 loop is CASRPMAHSNQPQHF. The DNA of the CDR3 is TGTGCCAGCCGTCCCATGGCCCATAGCAATCAGCCCCAGCATTTT. This chain uses TRBV4-2 with TRBJ1-5, with unresolved D. CDR3 size: 15 residues. Germline values: CDR1 LGHNA, CDR2 YNFKEQ. V lost 8 bases and J lost 0, with 14 bases in between.

The chain uses TRBV6-6 and TRBJ2-7; TRBD1 agrees at 9 bases. The germline V gene encodes CDR1 MNHNY and CDR2 SVGAGI (reference sequence). With 2 bases clipped from V and 6 bases from J, the junction kept 8 bases outside the gene matches. The CDR3 loop spans 15 amino acids. CDR3 amino acids: CASSYVGQGLGEQYF. DNA for the CDR3: TGTGCCAGCAGTTACGTAGGACAGGGGTTAGGCGAGCAGTACTTC.

This sequence joins TRBV15 and TRBJ1-2; possible D gene TRBD1, 6 bases. V lost 6 bases, J lost 1 base, and 18 bases lay in between. The CDR3 length is 16 residues. Looked up from germline, CDR1 is LNHNV and CDR2 is YYDKDF (reference sequence). The CDR3 DNA reads TGTGCCACCAGGCCCCGAGGGGGGGCCGGTAACTATGGCTACACCTTC. This codes for CATRPRGGAGNYGYTF.

This clone has a handful of counts. The rearrangement uses TRBV6-5 and TRBJ1-1; D remains unclear. There are 14 residues in the CDR3. Germline-derived CDR1 and CDR2 are MNHEY and SVGAGI. V was pared by 4 bases and J by 0 bases, with 9 bases between. CDR3 sequence: CASSLRKLNTEAFF. Here the CDR3 DNA reads TGTGCCAGCAGTTTACGGAAATTGAACACTGAAGCTTTCTTT.

V is TRBV14 and J is TRBJ1-1; D is ambiguous. Trimming cost V 3 bases and J 1 base, with 9 bases left between them. Germline CDR1 is SGHDN and CDR2 is FVKESK. The CDR3 is 14 amino acids. DNA of the CDR3: TGTGCCAGCAGCCACTTTAATTCGAACACTGAAGCTTTCTTT. Its protein product is CASSHFNSNTEAFF. The full variable domain, with the rest looked up from reference TRBV14 and TRBJ1-1, is EAGVTQFPSHSVIEKGQTVTLRCDPISGHDNLYWYRRVMGKEIKFLLHFVKESKQDESGMPNNRFLAERTGGTYSTLKVQPAELEDSGVYFCASSHFNSNTEAFFGQGTRLTVV.

The chain uses TRBV2 and TRBJ1-1; D is unclear. V lost 6 bases to trimming and J lost 7 bases, with 9 bases between them. The V gene's germline CDR1 is SNHLY and CDR2 FYNNEI. The CDR3 length is 11 residues. The CDR3 DNA reads TGTGCCAGCAGGCCCTCGGTTGAAGCTTTCTTT. It encodes CASRPSVEAFF.

This clone is a singleton in its sample. This chain connects TRBV18 to TRBJ1-5; perhaps TRBD1 as D (5 bases). This CDR3 is 16 amino acids long. From germline, CDR1 is KGHSH and CDR2 LQKENI. V was pared by 3 bases and J by 0 bases, with 12 bases between. The CDR3 region is CASSPQGANSNQPQHF. The CDR3 nucleotides are TGTGCCAGCTCACCTCAGGGAGCGAATAGCAATCAGCCCCAGCATTTT.

As to this clone: Different DNA sequences within this sample yield the same CDR3. This rearrangement joins TRBV5-1 to TRBJ1-2, with TRBD1 identical over 7 bases. The V gene's germline CDR1 is SGHRS and CDR2 YFSETQ. The CDR3 contains 15 residues. V gave up 0 bases and J gave up 4 bases; unmatched junction bases: 6. The CDR3: CASSLERGRGYGYTF. The CDR3, as DNA: TGCGCCAGCAGCTTGGAAAGGGGGCGGGGCTATGGCTACACCTTC.

The chain has TRBV2 and TRBJ2-1; 10 bases are shared with TRBD2. V shed 5 bases and J 4 bases; nucleotides not matched to a gene: 17. The CDR3 has 19 residues. Germline assignment: CDR1 SNHLY and CDR2 FYNNEI. The DNA of the CDR3 is TGTGCCAGCAGTCCGGACAGAGGAACATTAGCGGGGGGTTACAATGAGCAGTTCTTC. Its protein product is CASSPDRGTLAGGYNEQFF.

This clone has more than one count but fewer than ten. One end of the junction varies from germline; a read error may be responsible. The chain has TRBV15 and TRBJ2-5, with no clear D. The germline V gene has CDR1 LNHNV and CDR2 YYDKDF (reference sequence). The CDR3 runs 13 residues. The CDR3 sequence is CATSREKQETQYF. Here the CDR3 DNA reads TGTGCCACCAGCCGAGAGAAACAAGAGACCCAGTACTTC.

The chain couples TRBV28 to TRBJ2-5, with a possible D match to TRBD1 (5 bases). The DNA matches TRBJ2-7 better at its end, which makes the J call doubtful. The CDR3 has 14 amino acids. The germline CDR1 and CDR2 sequences are MDHEN and SYDVKM. The DNA for the CDR3 is TGTGCCAGCAGTTTAGGACAAGTCCTCTACGAGCAGTACTTC. The encoded protein is CASSLGQVLYEQYF.

The chain joins TRBV5-1 to TRBJ1-2; TRBD1 matches 8 bases. The CDR3 is 13 amino acids. Per the germline V gene, CDR1 is SGHRS and CDR2 is YFSETQ. V dropped 4 bases and J dropped 8; count of bases not matched to a gene: 7. For the CDR3, the DNA is TGCGCCAGCAGCCCGGACAGGGAACGCGGCTACACCTTC. This encodes CASSPDRERGYTF. The entire variable domain, with the rest obtained from reference TRBV5-1 and TRBJ1-2, is as follows: KAGVTQTPRYLIKTRGQQVTLSCSPISGHRSVSWYQQTPGQGLQFLFEYFSETQRNKGNFPGRFSGRQFSNSRSEMNVSTLELGDSALYLCASSPDRERGYTFGSGTRLTVV.

This clone turned up a few times. V usage is TRBV5-1 and J usage is TRBJ1-5; D is uncertain. Trimming left V 0 bases short and J 6 bases short, with 19 bases between. The CDR3 is made up of 17 amino acids. CDR1 SGHRS and CDR2 YFSETQ come from the germline V gene. Here the CDR3 reads CASSLAPREREGQPQHF. The CDR3 DNA reads TGCGCCAGCAGCTTGGCCCCGCGCGAGAGGGAGGGTCAGCCCCAGCATTTT.

The chain is built from TRBV7-8 and TRBJ1-4; D remains ambiguous. Germline V lookup: CDR1 SGHVS, CDR2 FQNEAQ. This CDR3 is 13 amino acids long. V was trimmed by 1 base and J by 8 bases, leaving 8 bases between them. The CDR3 loop is CASSLGRREKLFF. DNA for the CDR3: TGTGCCAGCAGCTTAGGAAGGCGGGAAAAACTGTTTTTT.

The chain has TRBV5-1 and TRBJ2-5; no reliable D call. Trimming took 3 bases from V and 0 from J, leaving 9 bases between them. Germline V gives CDR1 SGHRS, CDR2 YFSETQ. This CDR3 has 14 amino acids. The CDR3 sequence is CASSSDDNQETQYF. CDR3 nucleotide sequence: TGCGCCAGCAGCTCGGACGACAACCAAGAGACCCAGTACTTC.

This clone has a single count. The CDR3 DNA reads as TGCAGCGTTGCCAGGGGGCTTGAGCAGTACTTC. Residues: CSVARGLEQYF. The rearrangement uses TRBV29-1 and TRBJ2-7, with 8 bases identical to TRBD1. This CDR3 has 11 residues. With 4 bases clipped from V and 7 bases from J, the junction kept 3 bases outside the gene matches. In germline, CDR1 is SQVTM, CDR2 ANQGSEA.

The J gene is TRBJ1-1, the V gene TRBV25-1, with D hard to call. V lost 6 bases and J 5 bases, leaving 16 bases between the germline ends. The germline gives CDR1 MGHDK, CDR2 SYGVNS. This CDR3 has 14 amino acids. The CDR3 bases are TGTGCCAGCAGCTTGGCCGGGTCGGGGACTGAAGCTTTCTTT. Its translation is CASSLAGSGTEAFF. Using reference TRBV25-1 and TRBJ1-1 for the parts outside the CDR3, the full variable domain is EADIYQTPRYLVIGTGKKITLECSQTMGHDKMYWYQQDPGMELHLIHYSYGVNSTEKGDLSSESTVSRIRTEHFPLTLESARPSHTSQYLCASSLAGSGTEAFFGQGTRLTVV.

This clone was observed a single time. J is TRBJ2-6 and V is TRBV5-6; D is uncertain. The V gene's germline CDR1 is SGHDT and CDR2 YYEEEE. The CDR3 spans 15 residues. V was shortened by 0 bases and J by 0 bases, with 4 bases between the two germline ends. The CDR3 protein is CASSLGLSGANVLTF. The CDR3 DNA is TGTGCCAGCAGCTTGGGGCTCTCTGGGGCCAACGTCCTGACTTTC.

V gene TRBV18 combines with J gene TRBJ1-4; D unresolved. The V and J ends lost 3 bases and 3 bases respectively, with 8 bases between them. Looked up from germline, CDR1 is KGHSH and CDR2 is LQKENI. The CDR3 totals 14 residues. For the CDR3, the DNA is TGTGCCAGCTCACCGGGGAACTCTAATGAAAAACTGTTTTTT. This translates into CASSPGNSNEKLFF.

The gene calls are TRBV27 and TRBJ1-2, with a weak D call TRBD1 (5 bases). Trimming stripped 5 bases from V and 6 bases from J, with 13 bases between. Germline V CDR1 and CDR2: MNHEY, SMNVEV (reference sequence). This CDR3 comprises 13 residues. The CDR3 DNA follows: TGTGCCAGCAGTAACACAGGTTATGATGGCTACACCTTC. Protein: CASSNTGYDGYTF.

This clone occurred once. The rearrangement links TRBV5-8 to TRBJ1-5; tentative D call: TRBD1 (6 bases). The CDR3 consists of 13 residues. Germline CDR1 reads SGHTS; CDR2 reads YDEGEE. V gave up 4 bases and J gave up 4 bases, with 9 bases separating them. CDR3 in amino acids: CASSLTGNQPQHF. The CDR3 nucleotides are TGTGCCAGCAGCCTTACAGGGAATCAGCCCCAGCATTTT.

The V and J genes are TRBV6-5 and TRBJ2-4, with no clear D. Trimming removed 4 bases at V and 2 bases at J, with 12 bases between. The germline CDR1 and CDR2 sequences are MNHEY and SVGAGI. The CDR3 extends over 15 amino acids. Here the CDR3 reads CASSFIPRTKNIQYF. Here the CDR3 DNA reads TGTGCCAGCAGTTTTATACCTCGGACCAAAAACATTCAGTACTTC.

A few counts support this clone. The chain couples TRBV4-2 to TRBJ1-5; 10 bases map to TRBD1. Germline CDR1 reads LGHNA; CDR2 reads YNFKEQ. The CDR3 covers 16 residues. Germline trimming cut 2 bases from V and 6 bases from J; bases unmatched to any gene: 7. DNA of the CDR3: TGTGCCAGCAGCCAAAAAGACAGGGGGCGCCTTCAGCCCCAGCATTTT. Translating gives CASSQKDRGRLQPQHF.

This clone was observed a single time. V and J are TRBV19 and TRBJ2-5; D might be TRBD1 (6 bases). The DNA end is a closer match to TRBJ2-7, so the J assignment may be wrong. The CDR3 has 15 residues. Germline lookup yields CDR1 LNHDA and CDR2 SQIVND (reference sequence). The CDR3 coding sequence is TGTGCCAGTACCCCAGGGGTAGGGTATCCCTACGAGCAGTACTTC. It encodes CASTPGVGYPYEQYF.

This clone came up a few times. CDR3 amino acids: CASNLPPYNEQFF. DNA of the CDR3: TGTGCCAGCAATCTACCCCCTTACAATGAGCAGTTCTTC. The V and J genes are TRBV28 and TRBJ2-1, with D uncertain. The germline V and J ends were trimmed by 7 bases and 4 bases, with 11 bases remaining between them. The CDR3 consists of 13 residues. Germline V gene sequence: CDR1 MDHEN, CDR2 SYDVKM.

The genes are TRBV6-6 and TRBJ2-5; the D call may be TRBD1 or TRBD2 (5 bases each). The germline V gene encodes CDR1 MNHNY and CDR2 SVGAGI (reference sequence). V was trimmed by 2 bases and J by 0 bases, leaving 13 bases between them. This CDR3 region has 16 residues. DNA for the CDR3: TGTGCCAGCAGTTACCCGGGGACGGATAACCAAGAGACCCAGTACTTC. Encoded protein: CASSYPGTDNQETQYF.

The CDR3 DNA follows: TGCAGCGTTGAAGGTCCCGGAGAGACCCAGTACTTC. As protein: CSVEGPGETQYF. V usage is TRBV29-1 and J usage is TRBJ2-5, with D uncertain. The CDR3 totals 12 residues. Germline lookup yields CDR1 SQVTM and CDR2 ANQGSEA. Trimming removed 1 base at V and 4 bases at J, with 7 bases between.

The rearrangement links TRBV5-1 to TRBJ1-2; D not certain. This CDR3 is built from 15 residues. With 0 bases removed from V and 6 bases from J, the gap between germline ends came to 15 bases. Germline V CDR1 and CDR2: SGHRS, YFSETQ. For the CDR3, the DNA is TGCGCCAGCAGCTTGGCCTTACTGAGCAGCAATGGCTACACCTTC. Its protein is CASSLALLSSNGYTF. The full variable domain, with the rest looked up from reference TRBV5-1 and TRBJ1-2, is KAGVTQTPRYLIKTRGQQVTLSCSPISGHRSVSWYQQTPGQGLQFLFEYFSETQRNKGNFPGRFSGRQFSNSRSEMNVSTLELGDSALYLCASSLALLSSNGYTFGSGTRLTVV.

The chain has TRBV18 and TRBJ1-4, with TRBD1 identical over 8 bases. The CDR3 has 16 amino acids. Trimming cost V 4 bases and J 2 bases; bases outside gene matches: 6. CDR1 is KGHSH and CDR2 is LQKENI in the germline V gene. The CDR3 reads CASSQGQVGTNEKLFF. CDR3 in DNA: TGTGCCAGCTCACAGGGACAGGTCGGGACTAATGAAAAACTGTTTTTT.

The V and J genes are TRBV4-2 and TRBJ2-5, with TRBD2 matching 9 bases. Unmatched junction bases numbered 10, after V lost 4 bases and J lost 4 bases. The CDR3 has 16 residues. Germline CDR1 is LGHNA and CDR2 is YNFKEQ. CDR3 residues: CASSRLGAGGSETQYF. In DNA, the CDR3 is TGTGCCAGCAGCCGCCTGGGGGCGGGAGGGTCAGAGACCCAGTACTTC.

A word on this clone: The sample contains more than one DNA sequence encoding this CDR3. J is TRBJ2-7 and V is TRBV10-3, with TRBD2 as a possible D gene (5 bases). There are 13 residues in the CDR3. Germline V CDR1 and CDR2: ENHRY, SYGVKD. Trimming stripped 6 bases from V and 5 bases from J, with 14 bases between. The CDR3 is CAIRGGGNDEQYF. The DNA for the CDR3 is TGTGCCATCAGGGGTGGAGGAAATGACGAGCAGTACTTC.